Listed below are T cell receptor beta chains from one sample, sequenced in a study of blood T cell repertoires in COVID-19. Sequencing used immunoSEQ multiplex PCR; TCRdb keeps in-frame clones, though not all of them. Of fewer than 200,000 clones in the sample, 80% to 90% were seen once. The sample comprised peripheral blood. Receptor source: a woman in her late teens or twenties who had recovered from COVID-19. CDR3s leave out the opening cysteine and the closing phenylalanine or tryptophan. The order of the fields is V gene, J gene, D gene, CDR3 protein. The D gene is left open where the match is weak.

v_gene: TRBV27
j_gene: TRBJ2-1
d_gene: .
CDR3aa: ASISQGLRPNEQF

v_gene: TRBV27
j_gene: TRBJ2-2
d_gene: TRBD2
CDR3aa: ASSSGLAGGTGELF

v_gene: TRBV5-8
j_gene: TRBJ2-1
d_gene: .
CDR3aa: ASSLAWHGSSYNEQF

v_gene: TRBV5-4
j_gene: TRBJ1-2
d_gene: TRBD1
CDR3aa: ASSPTGDGYT

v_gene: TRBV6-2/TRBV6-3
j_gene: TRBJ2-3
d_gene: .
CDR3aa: ASSYSGFPDTQY

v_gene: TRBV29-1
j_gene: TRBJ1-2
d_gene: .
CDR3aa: SVENGIYGYT

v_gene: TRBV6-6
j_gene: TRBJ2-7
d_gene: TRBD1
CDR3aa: ASSYEAGTGKHEQY

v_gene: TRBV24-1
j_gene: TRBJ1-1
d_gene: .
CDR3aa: ATSDSGRRAF

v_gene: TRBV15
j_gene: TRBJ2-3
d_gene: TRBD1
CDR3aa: ATSSLQGAQGTDTQY

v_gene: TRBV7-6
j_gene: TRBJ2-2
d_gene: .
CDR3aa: ASSLGGAGELF

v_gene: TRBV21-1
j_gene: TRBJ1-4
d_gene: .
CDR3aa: ASNPDRVVEKLF

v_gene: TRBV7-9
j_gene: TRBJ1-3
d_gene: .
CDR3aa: ASSLSWSSGNTIY

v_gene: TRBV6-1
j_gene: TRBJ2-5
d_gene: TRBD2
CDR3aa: ASSEGLAGGQETQY

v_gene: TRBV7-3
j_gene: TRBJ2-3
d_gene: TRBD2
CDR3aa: ASSPSPLAAADTQY

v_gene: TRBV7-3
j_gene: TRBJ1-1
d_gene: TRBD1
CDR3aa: ASSLTIRQGDTEAF

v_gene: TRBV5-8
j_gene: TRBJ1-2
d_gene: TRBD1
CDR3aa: ASSRDRDGYT

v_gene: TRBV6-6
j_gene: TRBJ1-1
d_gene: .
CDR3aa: ASSWVSGESTEAF

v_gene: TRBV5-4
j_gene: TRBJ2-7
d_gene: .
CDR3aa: ASRPGGWTETYEQY

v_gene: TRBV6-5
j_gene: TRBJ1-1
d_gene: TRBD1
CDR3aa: ASSSAQGMNTEAF

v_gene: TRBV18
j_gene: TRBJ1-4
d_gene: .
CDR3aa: ASSPGGGRVEKLF

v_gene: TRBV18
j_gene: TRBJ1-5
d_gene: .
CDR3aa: ASSPTDSNQPQH

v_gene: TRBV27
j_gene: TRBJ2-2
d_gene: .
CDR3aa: ASSFGGISGELF

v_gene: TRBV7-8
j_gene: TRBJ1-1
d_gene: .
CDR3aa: ASSPPARIGTEAF

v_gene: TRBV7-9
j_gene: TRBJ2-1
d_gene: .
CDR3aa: ASSSGATVRRNEQF

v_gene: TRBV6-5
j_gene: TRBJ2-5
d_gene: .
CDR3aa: ASSKDRQETQY

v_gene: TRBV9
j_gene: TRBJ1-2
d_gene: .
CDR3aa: ASSGEGLSGYT

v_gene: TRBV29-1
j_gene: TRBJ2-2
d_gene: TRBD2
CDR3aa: SVAAGGNTGELF

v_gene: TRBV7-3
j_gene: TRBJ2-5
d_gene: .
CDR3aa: ASSFGLQETQY

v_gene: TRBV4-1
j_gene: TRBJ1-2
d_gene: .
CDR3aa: ASSQVAVVADYGYT

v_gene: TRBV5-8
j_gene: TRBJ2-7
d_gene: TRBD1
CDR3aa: ASRNTGTGYYEQY

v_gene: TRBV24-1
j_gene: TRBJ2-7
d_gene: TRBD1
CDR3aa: ATGTGGIREQY

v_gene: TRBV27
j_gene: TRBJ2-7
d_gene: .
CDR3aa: ASSFLGADEQY

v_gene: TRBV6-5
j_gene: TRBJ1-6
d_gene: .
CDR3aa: ASNLKTVYNSPLH

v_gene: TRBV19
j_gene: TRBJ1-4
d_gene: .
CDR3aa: ASSMRVGEKLF

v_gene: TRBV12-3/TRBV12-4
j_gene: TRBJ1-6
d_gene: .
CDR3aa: ASSLGGVSPLH

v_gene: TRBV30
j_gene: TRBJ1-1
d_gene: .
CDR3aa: AWSVIRWRGVDEAF

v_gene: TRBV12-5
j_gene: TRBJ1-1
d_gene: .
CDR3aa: ASGLDITEAF

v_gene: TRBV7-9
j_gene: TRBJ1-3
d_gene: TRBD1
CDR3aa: ASSAPGTATGNTIY

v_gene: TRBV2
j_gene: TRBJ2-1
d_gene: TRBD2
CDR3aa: ASSAIRLAGYYNEQF

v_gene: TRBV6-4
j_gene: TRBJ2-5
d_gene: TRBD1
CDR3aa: ASSDLLRDRGGETQY

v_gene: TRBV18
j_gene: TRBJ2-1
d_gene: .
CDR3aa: ASSLGQLGEQF

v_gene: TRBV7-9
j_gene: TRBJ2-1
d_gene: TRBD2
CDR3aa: ASSGEHSGRAYNEQF

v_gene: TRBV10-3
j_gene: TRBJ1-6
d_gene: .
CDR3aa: AISGTQQPNSPLH

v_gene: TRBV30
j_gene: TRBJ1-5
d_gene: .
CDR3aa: AWSRGNQPQH

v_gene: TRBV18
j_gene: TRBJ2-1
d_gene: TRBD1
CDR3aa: ASSLPGQWDNEQF

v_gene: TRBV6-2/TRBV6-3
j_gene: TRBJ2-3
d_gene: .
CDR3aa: ASSSLEDGPRTDTQY

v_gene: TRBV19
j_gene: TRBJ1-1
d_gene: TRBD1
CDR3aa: ASSIFPRQGADNTEAF

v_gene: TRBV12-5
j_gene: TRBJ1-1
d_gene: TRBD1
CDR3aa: ASGLGDSREAF

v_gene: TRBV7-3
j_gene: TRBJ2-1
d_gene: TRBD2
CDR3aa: ASSLGTSGRLEQF

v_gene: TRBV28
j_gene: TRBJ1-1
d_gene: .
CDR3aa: ASSQRTEAF

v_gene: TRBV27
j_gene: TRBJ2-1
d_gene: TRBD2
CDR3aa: ASSSLVVAGAHEQF

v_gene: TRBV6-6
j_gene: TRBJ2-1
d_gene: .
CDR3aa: ASSSTTGWGDEQF

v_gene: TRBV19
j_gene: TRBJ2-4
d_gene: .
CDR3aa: ASSRGGKNIQY

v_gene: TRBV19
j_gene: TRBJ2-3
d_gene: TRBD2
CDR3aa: ASSMRGRSGRTDTQY

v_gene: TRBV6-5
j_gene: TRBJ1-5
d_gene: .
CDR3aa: ASSYSEVIQPQH

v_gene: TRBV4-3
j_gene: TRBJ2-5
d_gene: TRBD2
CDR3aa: ASSQEGGRNQETQY

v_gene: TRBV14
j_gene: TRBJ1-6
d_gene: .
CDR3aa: ASSQVRAGTLH